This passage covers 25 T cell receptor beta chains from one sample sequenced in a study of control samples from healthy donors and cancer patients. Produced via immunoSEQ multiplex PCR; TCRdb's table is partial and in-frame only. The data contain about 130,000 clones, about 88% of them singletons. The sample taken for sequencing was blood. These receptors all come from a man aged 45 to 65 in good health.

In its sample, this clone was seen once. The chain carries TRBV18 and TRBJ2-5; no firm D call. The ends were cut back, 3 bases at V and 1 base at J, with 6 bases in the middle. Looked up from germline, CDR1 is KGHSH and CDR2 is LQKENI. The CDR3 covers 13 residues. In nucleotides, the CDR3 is TGTGCCAGCTCACCGGGAACCCAAGAGACCCAGTACTTC. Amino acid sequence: CASSPGTQETQYF.

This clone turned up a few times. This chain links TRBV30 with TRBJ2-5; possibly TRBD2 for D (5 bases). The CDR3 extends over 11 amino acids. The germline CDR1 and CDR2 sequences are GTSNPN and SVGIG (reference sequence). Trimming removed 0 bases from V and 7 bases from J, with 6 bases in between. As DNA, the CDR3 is TGTGCCTGGAGTGTACTAGGGACCCAGTACTTC. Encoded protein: CAWSVLGTQYF.

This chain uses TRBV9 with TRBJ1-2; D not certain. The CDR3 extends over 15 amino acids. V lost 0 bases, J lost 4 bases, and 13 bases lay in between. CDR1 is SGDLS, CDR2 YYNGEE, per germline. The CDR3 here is CASSVDSSPRYGYTF. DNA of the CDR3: TGTGCCAGCAGCGTAGATTCTTCTCCTCGCTATGGCTACACCTTC.

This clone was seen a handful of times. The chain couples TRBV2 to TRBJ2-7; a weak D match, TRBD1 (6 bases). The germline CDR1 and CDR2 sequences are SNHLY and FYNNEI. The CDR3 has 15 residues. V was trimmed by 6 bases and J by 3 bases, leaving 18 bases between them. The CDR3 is CASSPPEAGDYEQYF. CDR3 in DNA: TGTGCCAGCAGCCCCCCCGAGGCAGGGGACTACGAGCAGTACTTC.

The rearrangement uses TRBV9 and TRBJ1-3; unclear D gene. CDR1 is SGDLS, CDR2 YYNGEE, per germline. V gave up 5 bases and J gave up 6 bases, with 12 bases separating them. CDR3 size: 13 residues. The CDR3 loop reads CASSAASLNTIYF. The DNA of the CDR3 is TGTGCCAGCAGTGCGGCCTCTCTAAACACCATATATTTT.

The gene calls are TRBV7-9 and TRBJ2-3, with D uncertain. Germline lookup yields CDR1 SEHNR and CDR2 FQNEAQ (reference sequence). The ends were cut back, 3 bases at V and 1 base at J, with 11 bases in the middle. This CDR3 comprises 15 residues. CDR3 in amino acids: CASSLGVSGTDTQYF. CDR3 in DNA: TGTGCCAGCAGCTTGGGCGTAAGTGGCACAGATACGCAGTATTTT.

The CDR3 DNA sequence: TGCGCCAGCAGCTTGGAGACAACGAACACCGGGGAGCTGTTTTTT. Its protein product is CASSLETTNTGELFF. V and J are TRBV5-1 and TRBJ2-2, with unresolved D. Trimming took off 0 bases at V and 0 bases at J, with 6 bases between the two ends. The CDR3 totals 15 residues. Germline-derived CDR1 and CDR2 are SGHRS and YFSETQ. The full variable domain, with the rest looked up from reference TRBV5-1 and TRBJ2-2, is KAGVTQTPRYLIKTRGQQVTLSCSPISGHRSVSWYQQTPGQGLQFLFEYFSETQRNKGNFPGRFSGRQFSNSRSEMNVSTLELGDSALYLCASSLETTNTGELFFGEGSRLTVL.

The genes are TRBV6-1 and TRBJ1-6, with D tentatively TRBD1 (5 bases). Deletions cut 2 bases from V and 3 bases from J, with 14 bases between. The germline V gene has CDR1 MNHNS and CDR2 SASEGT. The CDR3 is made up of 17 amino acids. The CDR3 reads CASSEPEDTFYNSPLHF. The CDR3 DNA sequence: TGTGCCAGCAGTGAACCAGAGGACACCTTCTATAATTCACCCCTCCACTTT.

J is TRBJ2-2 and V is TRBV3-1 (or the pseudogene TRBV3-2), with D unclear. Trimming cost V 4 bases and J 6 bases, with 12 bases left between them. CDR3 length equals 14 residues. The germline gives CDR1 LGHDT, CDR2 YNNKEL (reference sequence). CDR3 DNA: TGTGCCAGCAGCCGGAACGAATATGCCGGGGAGCTGTTTTTT. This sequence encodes CASSRNEYAGELFF.

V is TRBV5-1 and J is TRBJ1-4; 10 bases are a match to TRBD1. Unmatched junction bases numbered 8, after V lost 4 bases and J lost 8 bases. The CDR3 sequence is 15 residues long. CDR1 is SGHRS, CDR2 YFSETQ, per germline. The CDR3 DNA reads TGCGCCAGCAGCGGCTCCGGGACAGGGGTAGAAAAACTGTTTTTT. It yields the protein CASSGSGTGVEKLFF.

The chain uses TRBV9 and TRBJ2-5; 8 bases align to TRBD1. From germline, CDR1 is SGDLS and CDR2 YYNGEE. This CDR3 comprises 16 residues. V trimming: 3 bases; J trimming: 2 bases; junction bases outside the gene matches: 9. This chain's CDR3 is CASSAGLGTGQETQYF. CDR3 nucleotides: TGTGCCAGCAGCGCCGGCTTAGGGACAGGACAAGAGACCCAGTACTTC.

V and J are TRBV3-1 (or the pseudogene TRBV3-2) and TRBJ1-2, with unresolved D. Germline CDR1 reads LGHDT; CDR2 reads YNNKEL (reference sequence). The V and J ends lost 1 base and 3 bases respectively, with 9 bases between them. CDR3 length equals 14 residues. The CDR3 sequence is CASSQGLADYGYTF. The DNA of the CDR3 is TGTGCCAGCAGCCAAGGACTAGCTGACTATGGCTACACCTTC.

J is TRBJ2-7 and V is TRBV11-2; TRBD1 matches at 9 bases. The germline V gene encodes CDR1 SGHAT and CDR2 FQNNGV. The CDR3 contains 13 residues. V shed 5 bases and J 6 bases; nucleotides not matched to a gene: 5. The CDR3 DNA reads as TGTGCCAGCAGCCCTACAGGGGGCCGCGAGCAGTACTTC. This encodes CASSPTGGREQYF. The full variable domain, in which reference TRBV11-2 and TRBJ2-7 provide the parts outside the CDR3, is EAGVAQSPRYKIIEKRQSVAFWCNPISGHATLYWYQQILGQGPKLLIQFQNNGVVDDSQLPKDRFSAERLKGVDSTLKIQPAKLEDSAVYLCASSPTGGREQYFGPGTRLTVT.

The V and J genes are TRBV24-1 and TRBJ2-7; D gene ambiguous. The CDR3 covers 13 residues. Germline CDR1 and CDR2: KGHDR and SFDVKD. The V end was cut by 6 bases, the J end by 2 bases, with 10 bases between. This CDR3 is CATSPADTYEQYF. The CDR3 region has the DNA TGTGCCACCAGTCCCGCAGATACCTACGAGCAGTACTTC.

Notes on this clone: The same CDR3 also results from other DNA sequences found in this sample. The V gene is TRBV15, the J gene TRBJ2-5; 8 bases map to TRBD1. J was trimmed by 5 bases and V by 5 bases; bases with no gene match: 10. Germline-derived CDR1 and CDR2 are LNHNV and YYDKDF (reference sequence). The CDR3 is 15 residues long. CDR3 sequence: CATSGGQGARETQYF. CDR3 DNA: TGTGCCACCAGCGGGGGTCAGGGGGCGAGGGAGACCCAGTACTTC.

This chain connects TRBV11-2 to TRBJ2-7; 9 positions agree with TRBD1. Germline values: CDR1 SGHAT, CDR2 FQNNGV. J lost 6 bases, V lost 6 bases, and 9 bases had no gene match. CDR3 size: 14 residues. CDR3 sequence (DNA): TGTGCCAGCAGACGACAGGGGGTAGGGGGCGAGCAGTACTTC. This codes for CASRRQGVGGEQYF.

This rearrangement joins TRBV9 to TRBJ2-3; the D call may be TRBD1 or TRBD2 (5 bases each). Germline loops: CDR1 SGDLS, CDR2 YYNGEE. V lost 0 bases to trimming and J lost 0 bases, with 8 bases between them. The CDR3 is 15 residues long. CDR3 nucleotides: TGTGCCAGCAGCGTAGGGGGGTTTAGCACAGATACGCAGTATTTT. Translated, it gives CASSVGGFSTDTQYF.

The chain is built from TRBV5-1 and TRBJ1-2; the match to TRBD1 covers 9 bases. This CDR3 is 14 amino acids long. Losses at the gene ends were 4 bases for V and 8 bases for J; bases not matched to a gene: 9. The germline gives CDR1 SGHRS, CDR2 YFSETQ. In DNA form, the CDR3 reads TGCGCCAGCAGCAAACAACAGGGGGCTGGGGGCTACACCTTC. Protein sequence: CASSKQQGAGGYTF.

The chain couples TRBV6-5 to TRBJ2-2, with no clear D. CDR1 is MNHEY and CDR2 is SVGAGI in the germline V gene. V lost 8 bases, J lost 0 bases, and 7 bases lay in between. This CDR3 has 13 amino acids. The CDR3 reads CASLTANTGELFF. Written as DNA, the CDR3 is TGTGCCAGCCTTACTGCGAACACCGGGGAGCTGTTTTTT.

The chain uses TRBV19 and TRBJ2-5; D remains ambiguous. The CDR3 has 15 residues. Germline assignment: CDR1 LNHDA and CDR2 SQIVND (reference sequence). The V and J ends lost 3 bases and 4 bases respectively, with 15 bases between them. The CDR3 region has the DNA TGTGCCAGTAGTATTTTAGGAGCGCGATTAGAGACCCAGTACTTC. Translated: CASSILGARLETQYF.

The CDR3: CASSVSPGQRWEQYF. CDR3 bases: TGTGCCAGCAGCGTAAGCCCGGGACAGAGGTGGGAGCAGTACTTC. The chain recombines TRBV9 with TRBJ2-7; 7 bases match TRBD1. The J segment lost 7 bases and the V segment lost 1 base, leaving 11 bases of the junction unmatched. Germline V gene sequence: CDR1 SGDLS, CDR2 YYNGEE. This CDR3 has 15 amino acids.

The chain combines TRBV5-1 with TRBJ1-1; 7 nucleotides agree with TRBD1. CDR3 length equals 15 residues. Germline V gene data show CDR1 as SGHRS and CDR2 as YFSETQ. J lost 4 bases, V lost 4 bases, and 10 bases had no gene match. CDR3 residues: CASSALGTDGTEAFF. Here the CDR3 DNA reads TGCGCCAGCAGCGCCCTGGGGACAGATGGCACTGAAGCTTTCTTT.

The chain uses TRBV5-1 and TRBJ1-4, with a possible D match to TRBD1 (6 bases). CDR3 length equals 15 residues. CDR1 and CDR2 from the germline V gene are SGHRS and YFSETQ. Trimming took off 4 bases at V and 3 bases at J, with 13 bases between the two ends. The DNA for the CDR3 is TGCGCCAGCAGCATTACAGGGAGTCCTAATGAAAAACTGTTTTTT. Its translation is CASSITGSPNEKLFF.

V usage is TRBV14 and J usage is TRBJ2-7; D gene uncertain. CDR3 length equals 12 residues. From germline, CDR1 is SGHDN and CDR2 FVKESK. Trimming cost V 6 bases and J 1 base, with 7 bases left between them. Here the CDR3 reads CASSTYSYEQYF. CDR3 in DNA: TGTGCCAGCAGTACCTATTCCTACGAGCAGTACTTC.

For the CDR3, the DNA is TGTGCCAGCAGTTTACCGGGACCGGGAAGGCAAGCTTTCTTT. It translates to CASSLPGPGRQAFF. The V and J genes are TRBV27 and TRBJ1-1; possibly TRBD1 for D (5 bases). This CDR3 spans 14 amino acids. Trimming took 2 bases from V and 9 from J, leaving 16 bases between them. Germline V gene data show CDR1 as MNHEY and CDR2 as SMNVEV (reference sequence).